The 32 T cell receptor beta chains given below trace back to one sample, sequenced in a study of monozygotic twins with inflammatory bowel disease. TCRdb re-called the 5' RACE reads and catalogs CDR3 proteins one per entry, DNA excluded. This specimen shows a few hundred thousand distinct CDR3 sequences; the ten leading clones hold roughly 2.6%. Sequenced sample: blood. These receptors all stem from a human donor with ulcerative colitis or Crohn's disease, or a healthy co-twin of an affected twin (not recorded which).

The chain carries TRBV7-2 and TRBJ1-2. CDR1 is SGHTA and CDR2 is FQGNSA in the germline V gene. This CDR3 region has 16 residues. CDR3 sequence: CASTERGQAANYGYTF.

The chain combines TRBV20-1 with TRBJ1-1; TCRdb indicates TRBD1, and absent DNA this call remains unverified. The CDR3 runs 16 residues. The germline CDR1 and CDR2 sequences are DFQATT and SNEGSKA (reference sequence). The CDR3 is CSARDGSPWGPTEAFF.

The chain couples TRBV29-1 to TRBJ1-3; TCRdb selects TRBD1, and the lack of DNA leaves this call unchecked. The CDR3 covers 15 residues. Germline assignment: CDR1 SQVTM and CDR2 ANQGSEA. CDR3 residues: CSVELTGIGGNTIYF.

The V gene is TRBV7-2, the J gene TRBJ2-2. CDR3 length equals 16 residues. CDR1 and CDR2 from the germline V gene are SGHTA and FQGNSA. The CDR3 reads CASSLVSVSNTGELFF.

The V gene is TRBV29-1, the J gene TRBJ2-7; without DNA, the TCRdb call of TRBD2 cannot be checked. This CDR3 has 14 amino acids. Germline CDR1 reads SQVTM; CDR2 reads ANQGSEA. The CDR3 sequence is CSAGTSAVQYEQYF.

V is TRBV5-6 and J is TRBJ1-5. This CDR3 is 14 amino acids long. Germline CDR1 is SGHDT and CDR2 is YYEEEE. This CDR3 is CASSLRGIGQPQHF.

The chain links TRBV12-3 or TRBV12-4 to TRBJ2-7. The length of the CDR3 is 14 residues. This CDR3 reads CASSLLGASYEQYF.

The chain has TRBV3-1 and TRBJ1-1; TCRdb lists TRBD1, though no DNA is available to test this call. The germline gives CDR1 LGHDT, CDR2 YNNKEL (reference sequence). The CDR3 loop spans 14 amino acids. This chain's CDR3 is CASSLKGGSREAFF.

The chain employs TRBV7-2 and TRBJ2-3. This CDR3 has 15 amino acids. Germline-derived CDR1 and CDR2 are SGHTA and FQGNSA. The chain's CDR3 is CASSLVGVNTDTQYF.

The genes are TRBV29-1 and TRBJ2-7; checking the TCRdb D call of TRBD1 is not possible without DNA. The CDR3 has 14 amino acids. Germline lookup yields CDR1 SQVTM and CDR2 ANQGSEA. This CDR3 reads CSVEGTGGSYEQYF.

The CDR3 sequence: CASSPEGGAWDSPLHF. V is TRBV3-1 and J is TRBJ1-6; the D call from TCRdb, TRBD1, cannot be confirmed without DNA. The CDR3 consists of 16 residues. The germline CDR1 and CDR2 sequences are LGHDT and YNNKEL (reference sequence).

The chain combines TRBV11-1 with TRBJ2-7; the TCRdb D gene call, TRBD1, has no DNA to confirm it. The CDR3 is 16 residues long. The germline gives CDR1 SGHAT, CDR2 FQDESV (reference sequence). CDR3 amino acids: CASSLNTGESFYEQYF.

The chain combines TRBV10-3 with TRBJ1-1. Germline V gene sequence: CDR1 ENHRY, CDR2 SYGVKD. This CDR3 contains 13 residues. The CDR3 reads CAIRPIPNTEAFF.

V usage is TRBV2 and J usage is TRBJ1-5; TCRdb selects TRBD1, and the lack of DNA leaves this call unchecked. This CDR3 region has 15 residues. The germline CDR1 and CDR2 sequences are SNHLY and FYNNEI. Here the CDR3 reads CASSERTPRNQPQHF.

V gene TRBV24-1 combines with J gene TRBJ2-7; TCRdb selects TRBD1, and the lack of DNA leaves this call unchecked. The CDR3 length is 16 residues. Germline CDR1 and CDR2: KGHDR and SFDVKD. CDR3 sequence reads: CATSDPEDRVPYEQYF.

The V call is TRBV28, the J call TRBJ2-2; the TRBD1 assignment by TCRdb is unverifiable without DNA. This CDR3 contains 16 residues. CDR1 is MDHEN, CDR2 SYDVKM, per germline. CDR3 amino acids: CASSFLGTQFTGELFF.

The chain combines TRBV12-3 or TRBV12-4 with TRBJ2-7; there is no DNA to check the TCRdb D call of TRBD2. This CDR3 contains 15 residues. CDR3 sequence: CASRPGLQGVYEQYF.

This sequence joins TRBV6-5 and TRBJ2-3. Germline V gene data show CDR1 as MNHEY and CDR2 as SVGAGI. CDR3 size: 14 residues. The CDR3 sequence: CASSYALAADTQYF.

The rearrangement links TRBV6-1 to TRBJ2-1; TCRdb's assignment of TRBD2 cannot be checked, as there is no DNA. Germline V gives CDR1 MNHNS, CDR2 SASEGT. The CDR3 runs 14 residues. The CDR3 reads CASRLAAGAGEQFF.

The chain combines TRBV7-9 with TRBJ2-1; the D gene TCRdb calls, TRBD1, cannot be checked with no DNA. CDR3 length: 14 residues. Germline V gives CDR1 SEHNR, CDR2 FQNEAQ (reference sequence). The CDR3 region is CASSNTGRSDGQFF.

The V gene is TRBV12-3 or TRBV12-4, the J gene TRBJ2-5; TCRdb reports TRBD2, a call that lacks DNA to check it against. The CDR3 totals 15 residues. This CDR3 is CASSLASGVGETQYF.

The V gene is TRBV2, the J gene TRBJ2-1. CDR1 is SNHLY and CDR2 is FYNNEI in the germline V gene. The CDR3 is 15 amino acids. The chain's CDR3 is CASSEMGSSYNEQFF.

V gene TRBV6-5 combines with J gene TRBJ1-5; as DNA is missing, the TRBD1 call by TCRdb cannot be tested. In germline, CDR1 is MNHEY, CDR2 SVGAGI. The CDR3 is 12 amino acids. The CDR3 here is CASSYPGSAQHF.

This chain connects TRBV12-3 or TRBV12-4 to TRBJ1-6; without DNA, the TCRdb call of TRBD1 cannot be checked. This CDR3 region has 15 residues. The CDR3: CASSSDSSRNSPLHF.

J is TRBJ2-7 and V is TRBV25-1; TCRdb's D call, TRBD1, is unchecked because there is no DNA. This CDR3 spans 13 amino acids. CDR1 is MGHDK, CDR2 SYGVNS, per germline. The CDR3 spells CATKGDRVYEQYF.

This sequence joins TRBV7-8 and TRBJ2-5; TCRdb's D gene call, TRBD2, goes unchecked for lack of DNA. Germline CDR1 reads SGHVS; CDR2 reads FQNEAQ. CDR3 length: 16 amino acids. CDR3 sequence: CASTSIGQRVFETQYF.

The chain uses TRBV7-2 and TRBJ2-2. The CDR3 runs 13 residues. Germline lookup yields CDR1 SGHTA and CDR2 FQGNSA. CDR3 sequence reads: CASSPSDTGELFF.

This sequence joins TRBV29-1 and TRBJ2-5; without DNA, the TCRdb call of TRBD2 cannot be checked. Germline V gene lookup returns CDR1 SQVTM and CDR2 ANQGSEA. This CDR3 comprises 15 residues. The CDR3 sequence: CSSKVRGGFLETQYF.

The V call is TRBV4-3, the J call TRBJ2-2; TCRdb returns TRBD1, unconfirmable since there is no DNA. CDR1 and CDR2 (germline): LGHNA, YSLEER. The CDR3 is made up of 18 amino acids. The CDR3 sequence is CASMRSPNRDLNTGELFF.

The chain carries TRBV3-1 and TRBJ2-7; TCRdb proposes TRBD1, but this gene call is untestable without DNA. Germline V gene sequence: CDR1 LGHDT, CDR2 YNNKEL (reference sequence). The CDR3 runs to 17 residues. The CDR3 here is CASSQGVGTVSSYEQYF.

This CDR3 is CSVRGNTEAFF. V usage is TRBV29-1 and J usage is TRBJ1-1; TCRdb's D gene call, TRBD1, goes unchecked for lack of DNA. The CDR3 runs to 11 residues. Per the germline V gene, CDR1 is SQVTM and CDR2 is ANQGSEA.

This chain connects TRBV28 to TRBJ2-3; TCRdb calls TRBD1, which cannot be checked without DNA. Germline loops: CDR1 MDHEN, CDR2 SYDVKM. This CDR3 is 19 amino acids long. This CDR3 reads CASTPAHELGVGDTDTQYF.